The present entry profiles one TCR beta chain with its context. The V gene's germline CDR1 is LGHNT and CDR2 FRNRAP. This CDR3 contains 16 residues. V gave up 2 bases and J gave up 0 bases, with 10 bases separating them. These data come from a study of molecular identifiers for immune sequencing clone quantification. TCRdb redid the calling of the PCR reads with MiXCR, one entry per CDR3 protein. In the table there are 460,000 or so distinct CDR3 sequences, under 30% of which are singletons. The source is a human donor in good health. Some libraries in this study had Jurkat cell RNA spiked in. The sequenced material came from naive CD8+ T cells from blood, with Jurkat cell RNA spiked in. Subset: FACS-sorted CD8+CD4-CCR7+CD45RA+ naive T cells. This rearrangement joins TRBV12-5 to TRBJ2-2; D is uncertain. CDR3: CASGLLETANTGELFF. CDR3 DNA sequence: TGTGCTAGTGGTTTGTTAGAGACGGCGAACACCGGGGAGCTGTTTTTT.